This T cell receptor (beta chain) is from a study of T cell responses to AZD1222 COVID-19 vaccine. Regarding this clone: The target antigen is unknown.

Points from the study as a whole: Across spike, vaccine-associated CD4 TCRs were found, dominant at 160-218 and 743-854.

This CDR3 is 13 amino acids long. V was shortened by 2 bases and J by 7 bases, with 12 bases between the two germline ends. Looked up from germline, CDR1 is SGDLS and CDR2 is YYNGEE. This table comes from immunoSEQ multiplex PCR, and its TCRdb copy is limited to in-frame clones, with some not included. The sample shows approximately 100,000 clones, about 89% of them seen only once. The rearrangement joins TRBV9 to TRBJ1-2; D is unresolved. The clonotype comes from an adult in good health. Sequencing used peripheral blood, obtained on day 0 of AZD1222 vaccination. The CDR3 loop is CASSVGVLSGYTF. In DNA, the CDR3 is TGTGCCAGCAGCGTGGGTGTTCTGAGTGGCTACACCTTC.